This is a list of T cell receptor beta chains from one sample in a study of blood T cell repertoires in COVID-19. Method: immunoSEQ multiplex PCR; TCRdb's copy keeps in-frame clones and lacks some. The table records over 130,000 clones, 88% of them present only once. The sequencing input was peripheral blood. Receptors originate from a human donor in a cohort sampled during active COVID-19. CDR3s include the opening cysteine and the closing phenylalanine or tryptophan. A D gene is named only where the DNA matches it firmly. For some rows the clone size is stated as once, few or many, or as a class when expanded; others skip it.

clone_size: -
v_call: TRBV19
d_call: TRBD1
j_call: TRBJ1-2
cdr3_aa: CASSITGGGYGYTF
cdr3_nt: TGTGCCAGTAGTATTACAGGGGGCGGATATGGCTACACCTTC

clone_size: -
v_call: TRBV5-1
d_call: TRBD1
j_call: TRBJ2-2
cdr3_aa: CASSFTGQSTTNTGELFF
cdr3_nt: TGCGCCAGCAGCTTCACGGGACAGTCTACAACGAACACCGGGGAGCTGTTTTTT

clone_size: -
v_call: TRBV7-9
d_call: -
j_call: TRBJ1-2
cdr3_aa: CASSLDSNYGYTF
cdr3_nt: TGTGCCAGCAGCTTAGACAGCAACTATGGCTACACCTTC

clone_size: -
v_call: TRBV4-1
d_call: TRBD2
j_call: TRBJ2-1
cdr3_aa: CASSQDHLGLAGIDEQFF
cdr3_nt: TGCGCCAGCAGCCAAGATCACCTGGGACTAGCTGGTATTGATGAGCAGTTCTTC

clone_size: once
v_call: TRBV6-2/TRBV6-3
d_call: -
j_call: TRBJ1-5
cdr3_aa: CASSNTGSYQPQHF
cdr3_nt: TGTGCCAGCAGTAACACAGGGAGTTATCAGCCCCAGCATTTT

clone_size: -
v_call: TRBV6-5
d_call: -
j_call: TRBJ1-1
cdr3_aa: CASRRLNTEAFF
cdr3_nt: TGTGCCAGCAGACGGTTGAACACTGAAGCTTTCTTT

clone_size: -
v_call: TRBV7-9
d_call: -
j_call: TRBJ1-1
cdr3_aa: CASSRDTGLNTEAFF
cdr3_nt: TGTGCCAGCAGCCGGGACACAGGCCTGAACACTGAAGCTTTCTTT

clone_size: -
v_call: TRBV6-5
d_call: -
j_call: TRBJ1-5
cdr3_aa: CASRQGGNQPQHF
cdr3_nt: TGTGCCAGCAGACAGGGCGGCAATCAGCCCCAGCATTTT

clone_size: -
v_call: TRBV3-1/TRBV3-2
d_call: TRBD1
j_call: TRBJ2-6
cdr3_aa: CASSLSRGRSGANVLTF
cdr3_nt: TGTGCCAGCAGCCTTTCGAGGGGGCGATCAGGGGCCAACGTCCTGACTTTC

clone_size: -
v_call: TRBV10-3
d_call: TRBD1
j_call: TRBJ1-4
cdr3_aa: CAIPHSGQGPNEKLFF
cdr3_nt: TGTGCCATCCCGCATTCAGGACAGGGCCCTAATGAAAAACTGTTTTTT

clone_size: -
v_call: TRBV7-8
d_call: TRBD1
j_call: TRBJ1-1
cdr3_aa: CASSLQGARENAFF
cdr3_nt: TGTGCCAGCAGTTTACAGGGGGCAAGGGAGAATGCTTTCTTT

clone_size: -
v_call: TRBV18
d_call: -
j_call: TRBJ1-5
cdr3_aa: CASSPSPENQPQHF
cdr3_nt: TGTGCCAGCTCACCATCCCCCGAGAATCAGCCCCAGCATTTT

clone_size: -
v_call: TRBV5-5
d_call: -
j_call: TRBJ1-2
cdr3_aa: CASSLLIGGARNYGYTF
cdr3_nt: TGTGCCAGCAGCTTGTTGATTGGAGGGGCGCGAAACTATGGCTACACCTTC

clone_size: -
v_call: TRBV10-3
d_call: -
j_call: TRBJ1-3
cdr3_aa: CAISATGPSGNTIYF
cdr3_nt: TGTGCCATCAGTGCTACAGGGCCCTCTGGAAACACCATATATTTT

clone_size: -
v_call: TRBV5-4
d_call: TRBD1
j_call: TRBJ1-1
cdr3_aa: CASSSGTGGWRTEAFF
cdr3_nt: TGTGCCAGCAGCTCGGGTACAGGGGGATGGAGGACTGAAGCTTTCTTT

clone_size: -
v_call: TRBV6-5
d_call: TRBD1
j_call: TRBJ1-3
cdr3_aa: CASRNGQAGNTIYF
cdr3_nt: TGTGCCAGCAGAAACGGACAGGCGGGAAACACCATATATTTT

clone_size: -
v_call: TRBV5-1
d_call: TRBD2
j_call: TRBJ2-5
cdr3_aa: CASSPGTKAETQYF
cdr3_nt: TGCGCCAGCAGCCCCGGGACTAAGGCGGAGACCCAGTACTTC

clone_size: -
v_call: TRBV18
d_call: TRBD1
j_call: TRBJ1-2
cdr3_aa: CASSRGQGGNYGYTF
cdr3_nt: TGTGCCAGCTCACGAGGACAGGGCGGTAACTATGGCTACACCTTC

clone_size: -
v_call: TRBV12-3/TRBV12-4
d_call: -
j_call: TRBJ1-2
cdr3_aa: CASSWGGSNGYTF
cdr3_nt: TGTGCCAGCAGTTGGGGCGGGAGCAATGGCTACACCTTC

clone_size: -
v_call: TRBV19
d_call: TRBD1
j_call: TRBJ1-1
cdr3_aa: CASSIDRDTEAFF
cdr3_nt: TGTGCCAGTAGTATCGACAGGGACACTGAAGCTTTCTTT

clone_size: -
v_call: TRBV6-5
d_call: -
j_call: TRBJ2-1
cdr3_aa: CASHKGRSSYNEQFF
cdr3_nt: TGTGCTAGCCATAAGGGGCGAAGCTCCTACAATGAGCAGTTCTTC

clone_size: -
v_call: TRBV30
d_call: -
j_call: TRBJ2-5
cdr3_aa: CAWSRVLQETQYF
cdr3_nt: TGTGCCTGGAGTCGTGTACTCCAAGAGACCCAGTACTTC

clone_size: -
v_call: TRBV29-1
d_call: -
j_call: TRBJ2-1
cdr3_aa: CSVVQGRSYNEQFF
cdr3_nt: TGCAGCGTCGTACAGGGCAGGTCCTACAATGAGCAGTTCTTC

clone_size: -
v_call: TRBV7-3
d_call: -
j_call: TRBJ1-4
cdr3_aa: CASSFPKTTNEKLFF
cdr3_nt: TGTGCCAGCAGCTTCCCCAAAACAACTAATGAAAAACTGTTTTTT

clone_size: -
v_call: TRBV10-3
d_call: TRBD1
j_call: TRBJ2-2
cdr3_aa: CATLNGQAGTGELFF
cdr3_nt: TGTGCCACCCTAAACGGACAGGCCGGCACCGGGGAGCTGTTTTTT

clone_size: -
v_call: TRBV10-1
d_call: TRBD1
j_call: TRBJ1-4
cdr3_aa: CASRTGGEKLFF
cdr3_nt: TGCGCCAGTCGGACAGGTGGTGAAAAACTGTTTTTT

clone_size: -
v_call: TRBV7-9
d_call: -
j_call: TRBJ2-7
cdr3_aa: CASSFEGIEQYF
cdr3_nt: TGTGCCAGCAGCTTCGAGGGTATCGAGCAGTACTTC

clone_size: few
v_call: TRBV10-3
d_call: -
j_call: TRBJ1-3
cdr3_aa: CAISASLRVSGNTIYF
cdr3_nt: TGTGCCATCAGTGCCTCCCTGCGGGTCTCTGGAAACACCATATATTTT

clone_size: -
v_call: TRBV7-9
d_call: -
j_call: TRBJ1-4
cdr3_aa: CASSTFRDANEKLFF
cdr3_nt: TGTGCCAGCAGCACATTCAGGGATGCCAATGAAAAACTGTTTTTT

clone_size: -
v_call: TRBV5-1
d_call: TRBD1
j_call: TRBJ2-2
cdr3_aa: CASSLLPGQGTTGELFF
cdr3_nt: TGCGCCAGCAGCTTGTTACCGGGACAGGGTACCACCGGGGAGCTGTTTTTT

clone_size: once
v_call: TRBV10-3
d_call: TRBD1
j_call: TRBJ1-2
cdr3_aa: CAISDPRDRGNYGYTF
cdr3_nt: TGTGCCATCAGTGATCCTCGGGACAGGGGTAACTATGGCTACACCTTC

clone_size: -
v_call: TRBV19
d_call: TRBD1
j_call: TRBJ1-4
cdr3_aa: CASSGGQGYEKLFF
cdr3_nt: TGTGCCAGTAGTGGGGGACAGGGCTACGAAAAACTGTTTTTT

clone_size: -
v_call: TRBV9
d_call: TRBD2
j_call: TRBJ2-3
cdr3_aa: CASSVGTSGRTDTQYF
cdr3_nt: TGTGCCAGCAGCGTTGGGACTAGCGGGAGAACAGATACGCAGTATTTT

clone_size: -
v_call: TRBV6-5
d_call: -
j_call: TRBJ2-1
cdr3_aa: CASRTGGGNEQFF
cdr3_nt: TGTGCCAGCCGGACGGGGGGCGGCAATGAGCAGTTCTTC

clone_size: -
v_call: TRBV11-3
d_call: -
j_call: TRBJ1-5
cdr3_aa: CASSPTGQPQHF
cdr3_nt: TGTGCCAGCAGCCCTACAGGTCAGCCCCAGCATTTT

clone_size: -
v_call: TRBV4-1
d_call: -
j_call: TRBJ1-2
cdr3_aa: CASSQETASGDYTF
cdr3_nt: TGCGCCAGCAGCCAAGAGACAGCGTCCGGTGACTACACCTTC

clone_size: -
v_call: TRBV14
d_call: -
j_call: TRBJ1-4
cdr3_aa: CASSISRPGKLFF
cdr3_nt: TGTGCCAGCAGCATTTCCCGCCCGGGAAAACTGTTTTTT

clone_size: -
v_call: TRBV25-1
d_call: TRBD2
j_call: TRBJ2-7
cdr3_aa: CASSRTSGGYEQYF
cdr3_nt: TGTGCCAGCAGCCGGACTAGCGGGGGATACGAGCAGTACTTC

clone_size: once
v_call: TRBV27
d_call: TRBD1
j_call: TRBJ1-1
cdr3_aa: CASSLAGGNTEAFF
cdr3_nt: TGTGCCAGCAGTTTAGCAGGGGGTAACACTGAAGCTTTCTTT

clone_size: -
v_call: TRBV5-4
d_call: -
j_call: TRBJ2-7
cdr3_aa: CASSLDRAGEQYF
cdr3_nt: TGTGCCAGCAGCTTGGACAGGGCGGGCGAGCAGTACTTC

clone_size: few
v_call: TRBV19
d_call: TRBD1
j_call: TRBJ1-5
cdr3_aa: CASSPDRGNQPQHF
cdr3_nt: TGTGCCAGTAGTCCAGACAGGGGAAATCAGCCCCAGCATTTT

clone_size: -
v_call: TRBV18
d_call: -
j_call: TRBJ2-1
cdr3_aa: CASSPPRAEQFF
cdr3_nt: TGTGCCAGCTCACCACCGAGGGCCGAGCAGTTCTTC

clone_size: few
v_call: TRBV4-2
d_call: -
j_call: TRBJ1-3
cdr3_aa: CASSPSASGNTIYF
cdr3_nt: TGTGCCAGCAGCCCAAGCGCTTCTGGAAACACCATATATTTT

clone_size: -
v_call: TRBV12-3/TRBV12-4
d_call: -
j_call: TRBJ2-7
cdr3_aa: CASSLGGVLEQYF
cdr3_nt: TGTGCCAGCAGTTTGGGCGGGGTGCTCGAGCAGTACTTC

clone_size: -
v_call: TRBV2
d_call: TRBD2
j_call: TRBJ2-7
cdr3_aa: CASSVSGLGYEQYF
cdr3_nt: TGTGCCAGCAGTGTATCGGGACTAGGCTACGAGCAGTACTTC

clone_size: -
v_call: TRBV7-3
d_call: TRBD2
j_call: TRBJ2-2
cdr3_aa: CASSLASGANTGELFF
cdr3_nt: TGTGCCAGCAGCTTAGCTAGCGGGGCAAACACCGGGGAGCTGTTTTTT

clone_size: -
v_call: TRBV18
d_call: TRBD1
j_call: TRBJ1-4
cdr3_aa: CASSPRQGTNEKLFF
cdr3_nt: TGTGCCAGCTCACCAAGACAGGGAACTAATGAAAAACTGTTTTTT

clone_size: few
v_call: TRBV6-6
d_call: -
j_call: TRBJ2-5
cdr3_aa: CASSPQGLGETQYF
cdr3_nt: TGTGCCAGCAGTCCCCAGGGGTTGGGGGAGACCCAGTACTTC

clone_size: -
v_call: TRBV15
d_call: -
j_call: TRBJ1-6
cdr3_aa: CATSRDRDSYNSPLHF
cdr3_nt: TGTGCCACCAGCAGAGATCGAGACTCCTATAATTCACCCCTCCACTTT

clone_size: -
v_call: TRBV3-1/TRBV3-2
d_call: -
j_call: TRBJ1-1
cdr3_aa: CASSQVRGNTEAFF
cdr3_nt: TGTGCCAGCAGCCAAGTCAGGGGGAACACTGAAGCTTTCTTT

clone_size: -
v_call: TRBV6-5
d_call: TRBD2
j_call: TRBJ2-7
cdr3_aa: CASTGPGGSYEQYF
cdr3_nt: TGTGCCAGCACCGGCCCGGGAGGGTCCTACGAGCAGTACTTC

clone_size: -
v_call: TRBV5-4
d_call: TRBD1
j_call: TRBJ2-5
cdr3_aa: CASSWGQWVETQYF
cdr3_nt: TGTGCCAGCAGCTGGGGACAGTGGGTAGAGACCCAGTACTTC

clone_size: -
v_call: TRBV7-3
d_call: -
j_call: TRBJ2-3
cdr3_aa: CASSLTYTDTQYF
cdr3_nt: TGTGCCAGCAGCCTAACGTACACAGATACGCAGTATTTT

clone_size: -
v_call: TRBV4-1
d_call: -
j_call: TRBJ2-2
cdr3_aa: CASSQEPPGTANTGELFF
cdr3_nt: TGCGCCAGCAGCCAAGAGCCTCCCGGGACTGCGAACACCGGGGAGCTGTTTTTT

clone_size: -
v_call: TRBV5-4
d_call: TRBD2
j_call: TRBJ2-7
cdr3_aa: CASSLETSGGSTSYEQYF
cdr3_nt: TGTGCCAGCAGCTTGGAGACTAGCGGGGGGTCGACCTCCTACGAGCAGTACTTC

clone_size: -
v_call: TRBV10-3
d_call: TRBD1
j_call: TRBJ2-1
cdr3_aa: CAISGQGAENEQFF
cdr3_nt: TGTGCCATCAGCGGACAGGGGGCGGAAAATGAGCAGTTCTTC